These T cell receptor beta chains were read from a single sample in a study of cytomegalovirus exposure and HLA in healthy donors. Repertoires were generated with immunoSEQ multiplex PCR, while TCRdb's copy carries only in-frame clones and drops some. The sample comprises some 110,000 clones, roughly 70% of which are singletons, and about 1.6% rests with the top ten. The material sequenced was PBMCs. These receptors all stem from a young woman in good health and CMV-seronegative. The CDR3 runs from the conserved cysteine through the conserved F or W. The D gene is left open where the match is weak. Size tells how often a clone was seen (once, few, many) or the class of an expanded clone, and some rows leave it out.

abundance	d_gene	v_gene	j_gene	CDR3aa	CDR3nt
.	.	TRBV19	TRBJ1-6	CATGTTYNSPLHF	TGTGCCACCGGGACTACCTATAATTCACCCCTCCACTTT
few	TRBD2	TRBV5-6	TRBJ2-7	CASSSRTSGEYF	TGTGCCAGCAGCTCAAGGACTAGCGGGGAGTACTTC
.	TRBD2	TRBV2	TRBJ2-7	CASIPEASGEQYF	TGTGCCAGCATCCCTGAGGCTAGCGGGGAGCAGTACTTC
.	.	TRBV21-1	TRBJ1-1	CASPWTGGPLMNTEAFF	TGTGCCAGCCCCTGGACCGGAGGGCCCCTCATGAACACTGAAGCTTTCTTT
.	TRBD2	TRBV2	TRBJ2-1	CASSSIAGGSYNEQFF	TGTGCCAGCAGTTCGATAGCGGGGGGTTCCTACAATGAGCAGTTCTTC
.	.	TRBV14	TRBJ1-1	CASSHAGINTEAFF	TGTGCCAGCAGCCACGCAGGAATAAACACTGAAGCTTTCTTT
once	.	TRBV5-6	TRBJ2-7	CASSLETGLRAYQQYF	TGTGCCAGCAGCTTGGAGACAGGTCTTAGAGCCTACCAGCAGTACTTC
.	TRBD1	TRBV5-1	TRBJ1-1	CASSSTGEFYPEAFF	TGCGCCAGCAGTTCAACAGGGGAATTTTACCCTGAAGCTTTCTTT
.	.	TRBV4-1	TRBJ2-7	CASSQVGGEFYEQYF	TGCGCCAGCAGCCAAGTTGGCGGGGAATTCTACGAGCAGTACTTC
.	.	TRBV28	TRBJ2-7	CASSLRQGFSYEQYF	TGTGCCAGCAGTTTACGGCAGGGGTTCTCCTACGAGCAGTACTTC
many	TRBD1	TRBV10-3	TRBJ2-7	CAISDLGTGHYEQYF	TGTGCCATCAGTGATTTGGGGACAGGGCACTACGAGCAGTACTTC
.	.	TRBV6-1	TRBJ1-2	CASSEALRGQTNYGYTF	TGTGCCAGCAGTGAAGCCCTGAGAGGACAGACTAACTATGGCTACACCTTC
once	TRBD2	TRBV29-1	TRBJ2-5	CSVESMLAGETQYF	TGCAGCGTTGAATCGATGCTAGCGGGGGAGACCCAGTACTTC
.	.	TRBV9	TRBJ1-1	CASSVEVSWGVNTEAFF	TGTGCCAGCAGCGTAGAGGTATCGTGGGGGGTGAACACTGAAGCTTTCTTT
.	TRBD1	TRBV29-1	TRBJ1-2	CSVERTGEGYTF	TGCAGCGTCGAACGGACAGGGGAGGGCTACACCTTC
.	TRBD2	TRBV7-9	TRBJ2-3	CASSRLASTQYF	TGTGCCAGCAGTCGACTAGCGTCCACGCAGTATTTT
.	.	TRBV28	TRBJ1-3	CASSLSGGWYSGNTIYF	TGTGCCAGCAGTTTATCCGGGGGGTGGTACTCTGGAAACACCATATATTTT
.	.	TRBV11-2	TRBJ2-3	CASSLDLTDTQYF	TGTGCCAGCAGTTTAGACTTAACAGATACGCAGTATTTT
.	TRBD1	TRBV5-6	TRBJ1-4	CASSFRDSLDVATNEKLFF	TGTGCCAGCAGCTTCCGGGACAGCTTAGATGTTGCAACTAATGAAAAACTGTTTTTT
.	TRBD1	TRBV18	TRBJ1-2	CASSPPWGDSFLNYGYTF	TGTGCCAGCTCACCACCGTGGGGGGACAGTTTTTTAAACTATGGCTACACCTTC
.	.	TRBV2	TRBJ1-1	CATTDRSATEAFF	TGTGCCACAACTGACAGGTCGGCCACTGAAGCTTTCTTT
many	TRBD1	TRBV5-6	TRBJ2-3	CASSGTGGHGTDTQYF	TGTGCCAGCAGCGGCACAGGGGGCCACGGCACAGATACGCAGTATTTT
.	TRBD1	TRBV6-1	TRBJ1-2	CASSARQGVDGYTF	TGTGCCAGCAGTGCCCGACAGGGGGTAGATGGCTACACCTTC
.	TRBD1	TRBV10-3	TRBJ1-1	CAISVGQGNTEAFF	TGTGCCATCAGCGTCGGACAGGGGAACACTGAAGCTTTCTTT
.	.	TRBV27	TRBJ1-1	CASSLAGVGTEAFF	TGTGCCAGCAGTTTAGCCGGGGTGGGCACTGAAGCTTTCTTT
.	.	TRBV4-1	TRBJ1-4	CASSQDLNEKLFF	TGCGCCAGCAGCCAAGACTTAAATGAAAAACTGTTTTTT
.	TRBD2	TRBV6-5	TRBJ2-1	CASSSSGGRYNEQFF	TGTGCCAGCAGTTCTAGCGGGGGGAGATACAATGAGCAGTTCTTC
.	.	TRBV19	TRBJ2-7	CASSNGGAEQYF	TGTGCCAGTAGCAATGGGGGGGCTGAGCAGTACTTC
few	TRBD1	TRBV2	TRBJ1-5	CASSRDRDQPQHF	TGTGCCAGCAGTCGAGACAGGGATCAGCCCCAGCATTTT
.	.	TRBV7-9	TRBJ1-2	CASSFGQNNYGYTF	TGTGCCAGCAGCTTTGGGCAGAATAACTATGGCTACACCTTC
.	.	TRBV9	TRBJ1-6	CASSVGGTSPLHF	TGTGCCAGCAGCGTCGGCGGAACTTCACCCCTCCACTTT
.	TRBD1	TRBV30	TRBJ1-5	CAWRDATGDPNQPQHF	TGTGCCTGGAGGGATGCGACAGGGGATCCCAATCAGCCCCAGCATTTT
once	TRBD1	TRBV27	TRBJ1-5	CASRHRGSNQPQHF	TGTGCCAGCAGGCACAGGGGGAGCAATCAGCCCCAGCATTTT
.	.	TRBV4-1	TRBJ1-5	CASSPTTGQSNQPQHF	TGCGCCAGCAGCCCAACAACCGGACAGAGCAATCAGCCCCAGCATTTT
.	.	TRBV7-6	TRBJ1-1	CASSLTIRGTEAFF	TGTGCCAGCAGCTTAACGATTAGGGGGACTGAAGCTTTCTTT
once	TRBD2	TRBV5-8	TRBJ2-5	CASSITRLAGRATETQYF	TGTGCCAGCAGCATAACCCGACTAGCGGGAAGGGCCACCGAGACCCAGTACTTC
few	TRBD1	TRBV5-1	TRBJ1-1	CASSIRPGQGSTEAFF	TGCGCCAGCAGCATCCGTCCCGGACAGGGGAGCACTGAAGCTTTCTTT
.	.	TRBV18	TRBJ2-3	CASSRTTDTDTQYF	TGTGCCAGCTCACGGACAACAGATACAGATACGCAGTATTTT
.	.	TRBV6-1	TRBJ2-5	CASKTTPQETQYF	TGTGCCAGCAAGACAACTCCACAAGAGACCCAGTACTTC
.	.	TRBV6-6	TRBJ1-1	CASSYLGNTEAFF	TGTGCCAGCAGTTACCTGGGCAACACTGAAGCTTTCTTT
.	TRBD1	TRBV6-5	TRBJ1-3	CASNPAGGSGNTIYF	TGTGCCAGCAACCCTGCAGGGGGCTCTGGAAACACCATATATTTT